A selection of T cell receptor beta chains follows, all from one sample in a study of cytomegalovirus exposure and HLA in healthy donors. Here immunoSEQ multiplex PCR was the method, and the copy in TCRdb shows in-frame clones only, minus some. The sample contains 87,000 or so clones, approximately 64% of which appear only once. The sequenced sample was PBMCs. The source of these receptors is a man aged 55 to 70 in good health and CMV-seronegative. CDR3s include the opening cysteine and the closing phenylalanine or tryptophan. A D gene is named only where the DNA matches it firmly.

>TRBV2|NA
CASSRISGNTIYF
>TRBV5-1|TRBD2
CASSLGRGDPSTDTQYF
>TRBV14|NA
CASSQDLYSNQPQHF
>TRBV15|NA
CATSRRPQKGTGELFF
>TRBV2|TRBD1
CASGKTGHPETQYF
>TRBV5-1|TRBD1
CASSWGQGGETQYF
>TRBV7-3|TRBD2
CASSPGLAATITDTQYF
>TRBV5-1|TRBD2
CASSVRFGGSYEQYF
>TRBV6-1|TRBD2
CAGRAGATQETQYF
>TRBV5-6|NA
CASSLGPTGPTKEQYF
>TRBV2|NA
CASSVKRALGEQFF
>TRBV7-2|NA
CASTLVGGSSYEQYF
>TRBV9|NA
CASSLPGGAVHEKLFF
>TRBV28|NA
CASSPRSSRAYEQYF
>TRBV5-8|NA
CASSSDTINEKLFF
>TRBV19|NA
CASNGGYRVSYNEQFF
>TRBV2|NA
CASSVGESSYNEQFF
>TRBV18|NA
CASSPPGRVTEAFF
>TRBV6-5|NA
CASSYSGNLENIQYF
>TRBV7-9|NA
CASSFYRAYEQYF
>TRBV6-1|NA
CASRVSGGGTDTQYF
>TRBV7-9|TRBD1
CASSPGGQNYGYTF
>TRBV6-5|TRBD1
CASSLSGTGGEKLFF
>TRBV5-1|NA
CASSLGSSGNTIYF
>TRBV6-1|TRBD2
CASSVFRRGSSTDTQYF
>TRBV28|TRBD1
CASGIGQGTSEAFF
>TRBV15|TRBD1
CATSRGQGAAEKLFF
>TRBV11-2|NA
CASSFSTGDTYEQYF
>TRBV14|TRBD1
CASSQGTGARAETQYF
>TRBV6-5|TRBD2
CASSNSLAGSDTQYF
>TRBV2|TRBD2
CASRALAGASTDTQYF
>TRBV29-1|NA
CSVGMRPTELHTEAFF
>TRBV18|TRBD1
CASSPGQPNQPQHF
>TRBV7-9|TRBD1
CASSRQGAVEQYF
>TRBV28|NA
CASSLPSVQGAEAFF
>TRBV5-1|NA
CASSPGTILGATNEKLFF
>TRBV11-1|TRBD2
CASSLGTGGSYEQYF
>TRBV5-6|TRBD1
CASSLPVGGRTEAFF
>TRBV11-2|TRBD1
CASSGTGGGKLFF
>TRBV2|NA
CASSPTEGTDTQYF
>TRBV10-3|NA
CAISEHPPGVGGYTF
>TRBV18|TRBD1
CASSQYRDRSYEQYF
>TRBV6-5|TRBD1
CASSGQGRGVAFF
>TRBV7-3|TRBD2
CASSLAGGYNEQFF
>TRBV19|TRBD2
CASSLLAGWGPYNEQFF
>TRBV9|TRBD1
CASTIEGQGARGYTF
>TRBV7-9|TRBD1
CASGAGTGTSGELFF
>TRBV7-9|NA
CASSLDRRNTGELFF
>TRBV27|TRBD2
CASRGLAGGSTYEQYF
>TRBV30|TRBD2
CAWSVGAGGETQYF
>TRBV27|TRBD1
CASSLEGTGRLEAFF
>TRBV19|NA
CASSMTMWGDNTEAFF
>TRBV14|TRBD1
CASSQTGGSVYEQYF
>TRBV4-1|TRBD1
CASSSRQGSEQFF
>TRBV5-4|TRBD1
CASSLTGANLWNEQFF